The clone carrying this T cell receptor beta chain was detected many times. Its antigen is currently unknown. The sample belongs to a study of T cells in Graves' hyperthyroidism and ophthalmopathy. No ophthalmopathy progression within 18 months constituted stable Graves' hyperthyroidism. Patients aged 18 to 65 had newly diagnosed hyperthyroidism of under 2 months' duration. Amplification yielded TCR beta CDR3 regions, with RNA transcripts as the source. The TCR CDR3 first-round RT-PCR relied on the HTBI primer set. TCRdb analysed the multiplex PCR reads with MiXCR anew, one entry per CDR3 protein. This sample has a few hundred thousand distinct CDR3 sequences, with about 15% found just once. General observations from the study: Most thyroid clonotypes that were expanded above 0.001 also turned up in blood.

CDR1 is MDHEN and CDR2 is SYDVKM in the germline V gene. The CDR3 length is 15 residues. V was clipped by 8 bases and J by 0 bases, with 15 bases between them. The receptor's source is a woman in her 30s with Graves' hyperthyroidism. Sequencing used blood. This sequence joins TRBV28 and TRBJ2-3; perhaps TRBD2 as D (5 bases). The CDR3 is CASGQRGASTDTQYF. In DNA, the CDR3 is TGTGCCAGCGGCCAACGGGGTGCTAGCACAGATACGCAGTATTTT.